This entry lists 31 T cell receptor beta chains sequenced from one sample in a study of blood T cell repertoires in COVID-19. TCRdb keeps only in-frame clones here, not all; method: immunoSEQ multiplex PCR. Of 150,000 to 200,000 clones listed, about 81% are singletons. The material sequenced was peripheral blood. These receptors came from a woman aged 80 or older with COVID-19, enrolled during active disease.

Only a few counts were recorded for this clone. This chain joins TRBV3-1 (or the pseudogene TRBV3-2) and TRBJ2-5, with D perhaps matching TRBD2 (6 bases). V was shortened by 0 bases and J by 5 bases, with 16 bases between the two germline ends. CDR1 is LGHDT and CDR2 is YNNKEL in the germline V gene (reference sequence). CDR3 length: 16 residues. The CDR3: CASSQDGGTAAETQYF. CDR3 DNA: TGTGCCAGCAGCCAAGATGGGGGGACGGCGGCGGAGACCCAGTACTTC.

This clone appeared a single time. The gene calls are TRBV15 and TRBJ2-1, with 8 bases identical to TRBD1. Germline V CDR1 and CDR2: LNHNV, YYDKDF (reference sequence). V lost 5 bases, J lost 8 bases, and 14 bases stayed unmatched. The CDR3 has 16 amino acids. CDR3 residues: CATSPYMESGGYEQFF. The DNA of the CDR3 is TGTGCCACCAGCCCCTATATGGAGTCAGGGGGCTATGAGCAGTTCTTC.

The chain is built from TRBV15 and TRBJ2-1; 10 nucleotides align to TRBD2. CDR1 and CDR2 (germline): LNHNV, YYDKDF (reference sequence). J was trimmed by 4 bases and V by 2 bases; bases with no gene match: 17. The CDR3 is made up of 20 amino acids. The CDR3 nucleotides are TGTGCCACCAGCAGACACGCGCCTTTTAGTCTAGCGGGGGATTACAATGAGCAGTTCTTC. It translates to CATSRHAPFSLAGDYNEQFF.

The chain uses TRBV6-5 and TRBJ2-1; 9 positions match TRBD2. With 0 bases clipped from V and 4 bases from J, the junction kept 4 bases outside the gene matches. The CDR3 length is 16 residues. Germline loops: CDR1 MNHEY, CDR2 SVGAGI. The CDR3 DNA reads as TGTGCCAGCAGTTACTCCGCTAGCGGGGAATACAATGAGCAGTTCTTC. Encoded protein: CASSYSASGEYNEQFF.

This clone was found a few times. The chain links TRBV10-3 to TRBJ2-3, with D possibly TRBD2 on 5 matching bases. V dropped 2 bases and J dropped 3 bases, with 12 bases sitting between them. The germline CDR1 and CDR2 sequences are ENHRY and SYGVKD. This CDR3 has 15 residues. The CDR3 sequence: CAISETRGETDTQYF. CDR3 DNA sequence: TGTGCCATCAGTGAGACTAGAGGTGAGACAGATACGCAGTATTTT.

This chain connects TRBV7-2 to TRBJ1-2; 10 bases line up with TRBD1. CDR1 and CDR2 from the germline V gene are SGHTA and FQGNSA. This CDR3 has 15 amino acids. V trimming: 0 bases; J trimming: 4 bases; junction bases outside the gene matches: 2. CDR3 DNA: TGTGCCAGCAGCTTAGCTCGACAGGGGGCCTATGGCTACACCTTC. Protein sequence: CASSLARQGAYGYTF.

The chain employs TRBV2 and TRBJ2-2; 8 positions agree with TRBD1. V trimming: 6 bases; J trimming: 5 bases; junction bases outside the gene matches: 5. There are 14 residues in the CDR3. CDR1 and CDR2 (germline): SNHLY, FYNNEI. The CDR3 is CASSLRGRTGELFF. In DNA form, the CDR3 reads TGTGCCAGCAGCCTCAGGGGGCGAACCGGGGAGCTGTTTTTT. Combining the CDR3 with reference TRBV2 and TRBJ2-2 gives the whole variable domain EPEVTQTPSHQVTQMGQEVILRCVPISNHLYFYWYRQILGQKVEFLVSFYNNEISEKSEIFDDQFSVERPDGSNFTLKIRSTKLEDSAMYFCASSLRGRTGELFFGEGSRLTVL.

This sequence joins TRBV19 and TRBJ2-5; TRBD2 matches 10 bases. The CDR3 extends over 15 amino acids. With 5 bases clipped from V and 1 base from J, the junction kept 4 bases outside the gene matches. From germline, CDR1 is LNHDA and CDR2 SQIVND (reference sequence). The CDR3 loop reads CASSPRTSGQETQYF. The CDR3 bases are TGTGCCAGTAGTCCCCGGACTAGCGGCCAAGAGACCCAGTACTTC.

V and J are TRBV5-6 and TRBJ2-1; 11 bases fit TRBD2. The CDR3 is 18 residues long. Germline values: CDR1 SGHDT, CDR2 YYEEEE. The J segment lost 5 bases and the V segment lost 0 bases, leaving 10 bases of the junction unmatched. The DNA for the CDR3 is TGTGCCAGCAGCTTGGGGCCCCCGACTAGCGGGGATAACAATGAGCAGTTCTTC. This translates into CASSLGPPTSGDNNEQFF.

The rearrangement joins TRBV19 to TRBJ2-3; TRBD2 aligns across 13 bases. There are 17 residues in the CDR3. Germline V CDR1 and CDR2: LNHDA, SQIVND (reference sequence). V shed 0 bases and J 5 bases; nucleotides not matched to a gene: 5. As DNA, the CDR3 is TGTGCCAGTAGTATAGAACTACTAGCGGGAGGGATAGATACGCAGTATTTT. Protein: CASSIELLAGGIDTQYF.

V usage is TRBV10-3 and J usage is TRBJ2-7, with 7 positions matching TRBD1. The length of the CDR3 is 12 residues. Per the germline V gene, CDR1 is ENHRY and CDR2 is SYGVKD. V shed 4 bases and J 4 bases; nucleotides not matched to a gene: 1. CDR3 nucleotides: TGTGCCATCAGTGCGACAGGGTACGAGCAGTACTTC. Residues: CAISATGYEQYF.

J is TRBJ2-5 and V is TRBV7-6; possibly TRBD2 for D (5 bases). CDR1 is SGHVS, CDR2 FNYEAQ, per germline. V was clipped by 3 bases and J by 5 bases, with 16 bases between them. The CDR3 has 15 amino acids. The DNA of the CDR3 is TGTGCCAGCAGCTTTGGGCAGGACTTGTCGGAGACCCAGTACTTC. Its translation: CASSFGQDLSETQYF.

This chain links TRBV29-1 with TRBJ2-5; D might be TRBD2 (6 bases). Trimming cost V 7 bases and J 5 bases, with 11 bases left between them. Germline V gene lookup returns CDR1 SQVTM and CDR2 ANQGSEA. The CDR3 contains 11 residues. In DNA, the CDR3 is TGCAGCGGTGGCGGGACGGAGACCCAGTACTTC. The encoded protein is CSGGGTETQYF.

The chain couples TRBV5-1 to TRBJ2-1; D perhaps matches TRBD2 (6 bases). The CDR3 is 16 residues long. Per the germline V gene, CDR1 is SGHRS and CDR2 is YFSETQ. V lost 4 bases to trimming and J lost 3 bases, with 17 bases between them. CDR3 amino acids: CASSLNPGAYYNEQFF. For the CDR3, the DNA is TGCGCCAGCAGCCTCAACCCGGGAGCCTACTACAATGAGCAGTTCTTC.

V gene TRBV18 combines with J gene TRBJ1-6; D is uncertain. Germline assignment: CDR1 KGHSH and CDR2 LQKENI. Trimming left V 3 bases short and J 7 bases short, with 13 bases between. CDR3 length equals 15 residues. Written as DNA, the CDR3 is TGTGCCAGCTCACCGGCCGGAGGGTTCAATTCACCCCTCCACTTT. Amino acid sequence: CASSPAGGFNSPLHF.

This clone showed up just a few times. V usage is TRBV27 and J usage is TRBJ2-7, with D perhaps matching TRBD1 (6 bases). The germline V gene has CDR1 MNHEY and CDR2 SMNVEV (reference sequence). The CDR3 extends over 13 amino acids. V was cut by 3 bases and J by 4 bases, with 10 bases left in between. CDR3 sequence: CASSFGRGYEQYF. The CDR3, as DNA: TGTGCCAGCAGTTTTGGCAGGGGTTACGAGCAGTACTTC.

The chain carries TRBV30 and TRBJ1-1; D unresolved. Looked up from germline, CDR1 is GTSNPN and CDR2 is SVGIG (reference sequence). CDR3 length: 14 amino acids. With 0 bases removed from V and 2 bases from J, the gap between germline ends came to 10 bases. The CDR3 region has the DNA TGTGCCTGGAGTGTCGGTAACTCCAACACTGAAGCTTTCTTT. Amino acids: CAWSVGNSNTEAFF.

The J gene is TRBJ1-1, the V gene TRBV28; possible D gene TRBD1, 5 bases. This CDR3 spans 13 amino acids. Germline assignment: CDR1 MDHEN and CDR2 SYDVKM. With 6 bases removed from V and 4 bases from J, the gap between germline ends came to 12 bases. DNA for the CDR3: TGTGCCAGCAGCCCTGACAGAGTCACTGAAGCTTTCTTT. Residues: CASSPDRVTEAFF.

This chain joins TRBV12-3 or TRBV12-4 and TRBJ2-5, with TRBD1 matching over 8 bases. The V segment lost 4 bases and the J segment 4 bases; nucleotides outside the gene matches: 2. CDR3 length: 13 residues. In DNA form, the CDR3 reads TGTGCCAGCAGTTACAGGGGGTCAGAGACCCAGTACTTC. Amino acid sequence: CASSYRGSETQYF.

The chain recombines TRBV3-1 (or the pseudogene TRBV3-2) with TRBJ1-2; the match to TRBD1 covers 9 bases. CDR1 and CDR2 from the germline V gene are LGHDT and YNNKEL (reference sequence). This CDR3 is built from 14 residues. V trimming: 0 bases; J trimming: 7 bases; junction bases outside the gene matches: 3. CDR3 amino acids: CASSQEGTGRGYTF. In nucleotides, the CDR3 is TGTGCCAGCAGCCAAGAGGGGACAGGGCGTGGCTACACCTTC.

The chain is built from TRBV28 and TRBJ2-6; D perhaps matches TRBD1 (6 bases). Germline V gene sequence: CDR1 MDHEN, CDR2 SYDVKM. Trimming left V 10 bases short and J 0 bases short, with 16 bases between. CDR3 size: 16 residues. CDR3 nucleotides: TGTGCCACCACGGACAGCGCCTCCTCTGGGGCCAACGTCCTGACTTTC. This encodes CATTDSASSGANVLTF.

This clone came up once. The chain recombines TRBV2 with TRBJ1-6; D may be TRBD1 (5 bases). Germline V gene lookup returns CDR1 SNHLY and CDR2 FYNNEI. V was clipped by 5 bases and J by 5 bases, with 19 bases between them. The CDR3 loop spans 17 amino acids. The CDR3 DNA reads as TGTGCCAGCAGTATGTCCCGAGTGGGGCCCGATAATTCACCCCTCCACTTT. This codes for CASSMSRVGPDNSPLHF.

The genes are TRBV24-1 and TRBJ1-1, with 8 nucleotides matching TRBD1. V lost 7 bases, J lost 1 base, and 4 bases stayed unmatched. There are 14 residues in the CDR3. CDR1 is KGHDR, CDR2 SFDVKD, per germline. This CDR3 is CATRKTGENTEAFF. CDR3 bases: TGTGCCACCAGGAAGACAGGGGAGAACACTGAAGCTTTCTTT.

This clone was seen only once. The rearrangement joins TRBV19 to TRBJ1-5, with D perhaps TRBD1 (5 bases). The length of the CDR3 is 14 residues. Germline loops: CDR1 LNHDA, CDR2 SQIVND (reference sequence). Trimming removed 3 bases at V and 5 bases at J, with 11 bases between. CDR3 in amino acids: CASSIRERDQPQHF. The DNA for the CDR3 is TGTGCCAGTAGTATCAGGGAACGGGATCAGCCCCAGCATTTT.

This chain joins TRBV6-5 and TRBJ2-7; TRBD1 matches at 10 bases. Germline V gene sequence: CDR1 MNHEY, CDR2 SVGAGI. With V trimmed by 6 bases and J by 5 bases, 10 bases remained unmatched. This CDR3 comprises 15 residues. Written as DNA, the CDR3 is TGTGCCAGCAGCTACGAGGGACAGGGGCTCGACGAGCAGTACTTC. Amino acids: CASSYEGQGLDEQYF.

This chain connects TRBV28 to TRBJ2-1, with 12 bases that match TRBD2. The ends lost 6 bases at V and 4 bases at J; junction bases unmatched: 4. CDR1 and CDR2 from the germline V gene are MDHEN and SYDVKM. The CDR3 contains 15 residues. Here the CDR3 DNA reads TGTGCCAGCAGCCTGACTAGCGGGGGATACAATGAGCAGTTCTTC. The encoded protein is CASSLTSGGYNEQFF.

Only a few counts were recorded for this clone. This chain uses TRBV6-1 with TRBJ2-7; possibly TRBD1 for D (5 bases). In germline, CDR1 is MNHNS, CDR2 SASEGT. The CDR3 extends over 14 amino acids. V lost 3 bases, J lost 3 bases, and 12 bases lay in between. The CDR3 nucleotides read TGTGCCAGCAGTGATAGGGGCAGTGTCTACGAGCAGTACTTC. Its translation is CASSDRGSVYEQYF.

The chain combines TRBV5-1 with TRBJ2-1, with 7 nucleotides matching TRBD2. The CDR3 has 13 residues. Germline trimming cut 5 bases from V and 8 bases from J; bases unmatched to any gene: 7. Germline V gene sequence: CDR1 SGHRS, CDR2 YFSETQ. CDR3 nucleotides: TGCGCCAGCAGGGACGGGACTACTGATGAGCAGTTCTTC. As protein: CASRDGTTDEQFF.

The chain has TRBV14 and TRBJ2-3; a weak D match, TRBD2 (5 bases). The CDR3 is made up of 14 amino acids. In germline, CDR1 is SGHDN, CDR2 FVKESK. V gave up 1 base and J gave up 0 bases, with 5 bases separating them. The CDR3 reads CASSQGTSTDTQYF. The CDR3 region has the DNA TGTGCCAGCAGCCAAGGGACTAGCACAGATACGCAGTATTTT.

In its sample, this clone was seen once. This sequence joins TRBV7-2 and TRBJ2-7; D uncertain. Germline V CDR1 and CDR2: SGHTA, FQGNSA. The CDR3 is 14 amino acids. With 1 base removed from V and 3 bases from J, the gap between germline ends came to 10 bases. DNA for the CDR3: TGTGCCAGCAGCTTAGGAGGCGGAAACTACGAGCAGTACTTC. Protein: CASSLGGGNYEQYF.

The rearrangement links TRBV28 to TRBJ2-7; 9 bases align to TRBD1. The CDR3 extends over 16 amino acids. The V and J ends lost 3 bases and 4 bases, in that order; junction bases with no gene match: 10. Germline V gene lookup returns CDR1 MDHEN and CDR2 SYDVKM. CDR3 protein: CASSFSPGQGRYEQYF. CDR3 sequence (DNA): TGTGCCAGCAGTTTCTCACCGGGACAGGGAAGGTACGAGCAGTACTTC. Drawing the rest from reference TRBV28 and TRBJ2-7, the complete variable domain is DVKVTQSSRYLVKRTGEKVFLECVQDMDHENMFWYRQDPGLGLRLIYFSYDVKMKEKGDIPEGYSVSREKKERFSLILESASTNQTSMYLCASSFSPGQGRYEQYFGPGTRLTVT.